What follows describes a single T cell receptor beta chain. Its cognate antigen is unknown. This entry comes from a study of cytomegalovirus exposure and HLA in healthy donors. Study-wide background: Within the Caucasian-associated ancestry cluster were roughly 81% of the approximately 400 genotyped donors.

Study-wide results and limits: As a later analysis revealed, the rate of TCR association differed by HLA locus, with DRB1 most and HLA-C fewest. Among the most significant clusters, several appeared linked to common viral pathogens in a later analysis. Altogether, 150 to 200 TCR beta chains were recorded as cytomegalovirus-associated.

This PCR relied on a set of 60 Vbeta primers and 13 Jbeta primers. Measured with immunoSEQ multiplex PCR; TCRdb has only the in-frame clones, and not every one. The sample yields about 120,000 clones, around 74% seen once. The receptor was isolated from a man in his sixties in good health and CMV-seropositive. The sample consisted of PBMCs.

The CDR3 DNA reads TGTGCCAGCAGCTTAGGAGTCGGCAGGGCGAACACTGAAGCTTTCTTT. The encoded protein is CASSLGVGRANTEAFF. The V call is TRBV7-2, the J call TRBJ1-1; D might be TRBD1 (5 bases). This CDR3 has 16 residues. The V and J ends lost 1 base and 1 base respectively, with 13 bases between them. CDR1 is SGHTA and CDR2 is FQGNSA in the germline V gene.